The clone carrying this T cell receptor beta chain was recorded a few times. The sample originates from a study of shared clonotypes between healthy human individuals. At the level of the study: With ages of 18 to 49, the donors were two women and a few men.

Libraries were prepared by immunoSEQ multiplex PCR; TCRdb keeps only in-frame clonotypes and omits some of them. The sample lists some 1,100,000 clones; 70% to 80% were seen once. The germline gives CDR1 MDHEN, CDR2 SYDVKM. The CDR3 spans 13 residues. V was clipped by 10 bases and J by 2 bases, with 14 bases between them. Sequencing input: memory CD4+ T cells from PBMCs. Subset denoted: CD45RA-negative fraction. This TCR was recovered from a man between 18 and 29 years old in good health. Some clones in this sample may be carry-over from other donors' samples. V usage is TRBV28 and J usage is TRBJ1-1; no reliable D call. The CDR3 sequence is CATMVGINTEAFF. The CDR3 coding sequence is TGTGCCACTATGGTCGGGATTAACACTGAAGCTTTCTTT. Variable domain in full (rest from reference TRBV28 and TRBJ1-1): DVKVTQSSRYLVKRTGEKVFLECVQDMDHENMFWYRQDPGLGLRLIYFSYDVKMKEKGDIPEGYSVSREKKERFSLILESASTNQTSMYLCATMVGINTEAFFGQGTRLTVV.